This TCR beta chain appears in the sequencing data of a study of blood T cell repertoires in COVID-19. Overall study context: Sources were T cells, B-cell-depleted T cells, or PBMCs; the material itself was cDNA or gDNA.

Authors' analysis steps: Amplification from reference gene primers served as the basis for estimated nucleated cell counts. Repertoires were generated with immunoSEQ multiplex PCR, while TCRdb's copy carries only in-frame clones and drops some. That table is the source of V, J and clone size, and D and trimming were worked out from the DNA. This sample has 100,000 or so clones; 85% occur once, and the top ten carry around 2%. This CDR3 comprises 15 residues. Germline V lookup: CDR1 SGHRS, CDR2 YFSETQ. The junction had 5 bases not matched to a gene; V was cut back by 4 bases and J by 4 bases. The J gene is TRBJ2-1, the V gene TRBV5-1, with 10 bases fitting TRBD1. This sequence was found in a human donor in a cohort sampled during active COVID-19. Material for sequencing was peripheral blood. The CDR3: CASSQGQGSYNEQFF. The CDR3 DNA sequence: TGCGCCAGCAGCCAGGGACAGGGGTCTTACAATGAGCAGTTCTTC.